This entry is about one T cell receptor beta chain. As yet, its antigen is unknown. The sample originates from a study of cytomegalovirus exposure and HLA in healthy donors. Whole-study results and caveats: Cytomegalovirus association was listed for about 160 TCR beta chains.

Both 60 Vbeta primers and 13 Jbeta primers went into the PCR. Only in-frame clones appear in the TCRdb table, and some are missing; sequencing was by immunoSEQ multiplex PCR. The table has 240,000 or so clones, about four fifths seen once. Germline-derived CDR1 and CDR2 are LGHNA and YNFKEQ. The CDR3 length is 16 residues. V lost 1 base and J 2 bases, leaving 12 bases between the germline ends. The rearrangement links TRBV4-2 to TRBJ2-4; D possibly corresponds to TRBD1 (6 bases). This receptor was obtained from a woman aged 40 to 50 in good health and CMV-seropositive. Sequenced: PBMCs. The CDR3 spells CASSQAEGQSKNIQYF. Written as DNA, the CDR3 is TGTGCCAGCAGCCAAGCGGAAGGACAGTCCAAAAACATTCAGTACTTC.